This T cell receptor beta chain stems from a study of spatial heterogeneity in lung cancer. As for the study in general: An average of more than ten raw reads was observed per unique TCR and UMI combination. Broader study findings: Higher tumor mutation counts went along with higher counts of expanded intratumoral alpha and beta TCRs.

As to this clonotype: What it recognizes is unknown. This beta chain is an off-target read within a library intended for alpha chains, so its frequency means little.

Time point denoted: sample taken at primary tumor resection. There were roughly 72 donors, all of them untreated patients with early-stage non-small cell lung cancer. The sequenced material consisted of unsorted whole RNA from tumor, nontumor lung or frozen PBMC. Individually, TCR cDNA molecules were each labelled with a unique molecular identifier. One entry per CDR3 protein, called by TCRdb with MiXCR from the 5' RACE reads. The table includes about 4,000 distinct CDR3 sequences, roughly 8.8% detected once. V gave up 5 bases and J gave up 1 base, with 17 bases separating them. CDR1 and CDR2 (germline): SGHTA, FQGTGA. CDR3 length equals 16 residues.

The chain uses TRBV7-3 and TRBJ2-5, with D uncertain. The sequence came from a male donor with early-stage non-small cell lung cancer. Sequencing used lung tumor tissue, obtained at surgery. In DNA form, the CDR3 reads TGTGCCAGCAGCCGGAATGGGCAGAGACTCCAAGAGACCCAGTACTTC. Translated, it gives CASSRNGQRLQETQYF.